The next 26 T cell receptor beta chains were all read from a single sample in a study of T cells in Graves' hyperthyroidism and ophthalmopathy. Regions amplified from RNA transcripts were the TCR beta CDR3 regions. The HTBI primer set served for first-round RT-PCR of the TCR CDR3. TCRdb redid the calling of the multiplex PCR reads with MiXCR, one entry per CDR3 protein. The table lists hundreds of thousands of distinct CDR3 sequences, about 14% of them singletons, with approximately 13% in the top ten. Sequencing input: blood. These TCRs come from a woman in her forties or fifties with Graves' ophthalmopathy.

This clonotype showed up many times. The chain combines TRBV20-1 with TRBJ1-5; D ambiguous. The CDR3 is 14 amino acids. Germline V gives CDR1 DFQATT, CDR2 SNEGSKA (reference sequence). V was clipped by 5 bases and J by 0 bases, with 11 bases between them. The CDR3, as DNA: TGCAGTGCTGACCACGGGTTTAGCAATCAGCCCCAGCATTTT. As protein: CSADHGFSNQPQHF.

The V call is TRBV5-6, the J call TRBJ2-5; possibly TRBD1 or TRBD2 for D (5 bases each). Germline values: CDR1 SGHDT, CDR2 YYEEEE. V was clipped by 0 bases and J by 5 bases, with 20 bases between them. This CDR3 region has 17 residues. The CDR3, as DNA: TGTGCCAGCAGCTTGGGTTATGGGGGAGCGGCGGAGGAGACCCAGTACTTC. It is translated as CASSLGYGGAAEETQYF.

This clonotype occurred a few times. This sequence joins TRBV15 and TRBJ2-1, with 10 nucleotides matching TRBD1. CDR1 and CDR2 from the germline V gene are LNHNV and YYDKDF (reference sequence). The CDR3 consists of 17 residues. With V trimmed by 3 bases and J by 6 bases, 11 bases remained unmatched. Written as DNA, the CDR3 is TGTGCCACCAGCAGGGCACCCCGGACAGGGGGTATCAATGAGCAGTTCTTC. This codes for CATSRAPRTGGINEQFF.

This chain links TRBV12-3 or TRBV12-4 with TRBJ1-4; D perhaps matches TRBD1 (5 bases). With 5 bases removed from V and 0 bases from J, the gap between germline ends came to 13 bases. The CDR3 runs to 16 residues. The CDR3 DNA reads TGTGCCAGCAGTCCCGGGTTGACAGCAACTAATGAAAAACTGTTTTTT. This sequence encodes CASSPGLTATNEKLFF.

The CDR3 DNA is TGTGCCAGCAGTTACCGACCCAATGGACAGGTCAACTATGGCTACACCTTC. Its protein product is CASSYRPNGQVNYGYTF. The chain uses TRBV6-5 and TRBJ1-2; 7 bases fit TRBD1. Germline loops: CDR1 MNHEY, CDR2 SVGAGI. The CDR3 runs to 17 residues. V lost 2 bases and J lost 2; bases outside the gene matches: 11.

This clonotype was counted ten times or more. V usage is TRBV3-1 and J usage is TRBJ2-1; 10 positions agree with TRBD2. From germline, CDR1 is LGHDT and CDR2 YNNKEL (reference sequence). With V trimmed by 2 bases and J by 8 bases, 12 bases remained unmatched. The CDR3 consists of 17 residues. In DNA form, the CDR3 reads TGTGCCAGCAGCCAAAAAGAGGCGGCTAGCGGGAGACATGAGCAGTTCTTC. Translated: CASSQKEAASGRHEQFF.

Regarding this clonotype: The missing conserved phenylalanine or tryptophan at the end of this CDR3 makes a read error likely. CDR3 in amino acids: CSGDREETQYL. CDR3 sequence (DNA): TGCAGCGGGGACAGAGAAGAGACCCAGTACCTC. This chain connects TRBV29-1 to TRBJ2-5; 7 nucleotides align to TRBD1. Germline V lookup: CDR1 SQVTM, CDR2 ANQGSEA. V shed 7 bases and J 3 bases; nucleotides not matched to a gene: 2. The CDR3 totals 11 residues.

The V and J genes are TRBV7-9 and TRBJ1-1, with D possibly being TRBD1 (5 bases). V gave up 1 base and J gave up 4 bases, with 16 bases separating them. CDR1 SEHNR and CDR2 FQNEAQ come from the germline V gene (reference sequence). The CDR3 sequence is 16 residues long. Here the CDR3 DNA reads TGTGCCAGCAGCTTAGGGGGCGCGTCTCTTGTCACTGAAGCTTTCTTT. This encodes CASSLGGASLVTEAFF.

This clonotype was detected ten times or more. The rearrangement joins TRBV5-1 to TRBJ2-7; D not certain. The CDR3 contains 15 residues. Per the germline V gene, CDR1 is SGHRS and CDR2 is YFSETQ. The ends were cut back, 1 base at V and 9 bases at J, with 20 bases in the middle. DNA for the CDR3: TGCGCCAGCAGCTTGTTAATGCAGGATCCCGACGGGCAGTACTTC. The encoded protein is CASSLLMQDPDGQYF.

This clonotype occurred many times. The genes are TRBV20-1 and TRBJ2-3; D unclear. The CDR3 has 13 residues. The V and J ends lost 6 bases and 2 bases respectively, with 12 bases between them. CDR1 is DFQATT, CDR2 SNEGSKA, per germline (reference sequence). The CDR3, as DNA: TGCAGTGCGCCGGCCGCGCCCACAGATACGCAGTATTTT. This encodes CSAPAAPTDTQYF.

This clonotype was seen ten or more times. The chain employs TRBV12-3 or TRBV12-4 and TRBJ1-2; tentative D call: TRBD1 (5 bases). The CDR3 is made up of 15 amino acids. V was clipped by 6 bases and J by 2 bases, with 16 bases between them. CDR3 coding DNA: TGTGCCAGCAGCAGCACAGGAGTGTCAAACTATGGCTACACCTTC. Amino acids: CASSSTGVSNYGYTF.

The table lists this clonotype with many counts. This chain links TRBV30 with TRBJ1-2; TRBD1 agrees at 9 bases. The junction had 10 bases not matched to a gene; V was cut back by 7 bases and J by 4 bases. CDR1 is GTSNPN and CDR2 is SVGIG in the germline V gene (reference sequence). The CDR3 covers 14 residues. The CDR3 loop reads CAFATGGAGYGYTF. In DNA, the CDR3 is TGTGCCTTTGCCACAGGGGGCGCGGGCTATGGCTACACCTTC.

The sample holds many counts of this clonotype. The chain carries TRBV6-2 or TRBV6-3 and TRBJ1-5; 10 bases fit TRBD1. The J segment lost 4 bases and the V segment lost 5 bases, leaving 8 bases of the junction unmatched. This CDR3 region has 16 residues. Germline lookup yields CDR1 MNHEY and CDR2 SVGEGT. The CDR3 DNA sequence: TGTGCCAGCAGTCCCGCAGACAGGGGGCTTAATCAGCCCCAGCATTTT. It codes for CASSPADRGLNQPQHF.

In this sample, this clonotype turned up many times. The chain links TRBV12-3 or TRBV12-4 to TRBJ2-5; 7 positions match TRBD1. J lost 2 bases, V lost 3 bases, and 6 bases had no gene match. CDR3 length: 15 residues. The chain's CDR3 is CASSFGTEGQETQYF. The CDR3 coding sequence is TGTGCCAGCAGTTTCGGGACAGAGGGGCAAGAGACCCAGTACTTC.

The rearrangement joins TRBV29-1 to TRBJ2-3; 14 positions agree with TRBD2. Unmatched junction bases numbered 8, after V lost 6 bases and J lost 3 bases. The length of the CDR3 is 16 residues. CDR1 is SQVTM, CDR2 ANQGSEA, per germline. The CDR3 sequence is CSVTGTSGSRTDTQYF. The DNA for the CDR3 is TGCAGCGTAACCGGGACTAGCGGGAGTCGAACAGATACGCAGTATTTT.

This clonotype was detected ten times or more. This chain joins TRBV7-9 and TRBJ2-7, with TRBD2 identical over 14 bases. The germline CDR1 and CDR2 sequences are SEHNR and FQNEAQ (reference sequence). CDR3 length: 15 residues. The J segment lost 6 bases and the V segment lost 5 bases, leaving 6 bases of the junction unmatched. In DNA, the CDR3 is TGTGCCAGCAGCCCCGGGACTAGCGGGAGAGTCGAGCAGTACTTC. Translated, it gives CASSPGTSGRVEQYF.

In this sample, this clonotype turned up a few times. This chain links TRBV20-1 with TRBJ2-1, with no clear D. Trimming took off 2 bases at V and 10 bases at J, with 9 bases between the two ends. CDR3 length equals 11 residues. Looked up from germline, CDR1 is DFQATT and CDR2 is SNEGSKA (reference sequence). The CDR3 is CSARRLREQFF. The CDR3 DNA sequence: TGCAGTGCTAGAAGACTGCGGGAGCAGTTCTTC.

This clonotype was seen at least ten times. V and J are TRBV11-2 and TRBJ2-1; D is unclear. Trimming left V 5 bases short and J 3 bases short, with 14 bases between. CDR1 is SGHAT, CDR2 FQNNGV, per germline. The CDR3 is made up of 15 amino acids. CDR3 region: CASSATVGIYNEQFF. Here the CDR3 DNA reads TGTGCCAGCAGCGCAACTGTGGGTATCTACAATGAGCAGTTCTTC.

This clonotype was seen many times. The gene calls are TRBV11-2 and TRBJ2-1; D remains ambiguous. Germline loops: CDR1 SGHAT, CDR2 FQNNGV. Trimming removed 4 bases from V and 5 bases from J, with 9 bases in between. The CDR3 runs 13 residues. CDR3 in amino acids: CASSSPINNEQFF. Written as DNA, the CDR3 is TGTGCCAGCAGCTCCCCTATTAACAATGAGCAGTTCTTC. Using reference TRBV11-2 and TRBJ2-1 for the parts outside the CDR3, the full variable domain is EAGVAQSPRYKIIEKRQSVAFWCNPISGHATLYWYQQILGQGPKLLIQFQNNGVVDDSQLPKDRFSAERLKGVDSTLKIQPAKLEDSAVYLCASSSPINNEQFFGPGTRLTVL.

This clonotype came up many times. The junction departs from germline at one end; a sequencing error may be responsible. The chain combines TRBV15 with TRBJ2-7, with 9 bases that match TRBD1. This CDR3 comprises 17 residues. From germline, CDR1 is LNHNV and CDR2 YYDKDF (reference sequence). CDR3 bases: TGTGCCACCAGCGCCCCAAAAACCGGGACAGGGTCCTTCGAGCAGTACTTC. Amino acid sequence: CATSAPKTGTGSFEQYF.

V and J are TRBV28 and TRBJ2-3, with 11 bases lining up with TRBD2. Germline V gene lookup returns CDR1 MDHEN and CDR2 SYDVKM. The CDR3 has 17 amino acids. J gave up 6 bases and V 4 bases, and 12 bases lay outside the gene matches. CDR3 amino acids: CASSSMTSGAQGDTQYF. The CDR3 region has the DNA TGTGCCAGCAGTTCGATGACTAGCGGGGCCCAGGGGGATACGCAGTATTTT. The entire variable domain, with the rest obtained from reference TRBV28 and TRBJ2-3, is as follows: DVKVTQSSRYLVKRTGEKVFLECVQDMDHENMFWYRQDPGLGLRLIYFSYDVKMKEKGDIPEGYSVSREKKERFSLILESASTNQTSMYLCASSSMTSGAQGDTQYFGPGTRLTVL.

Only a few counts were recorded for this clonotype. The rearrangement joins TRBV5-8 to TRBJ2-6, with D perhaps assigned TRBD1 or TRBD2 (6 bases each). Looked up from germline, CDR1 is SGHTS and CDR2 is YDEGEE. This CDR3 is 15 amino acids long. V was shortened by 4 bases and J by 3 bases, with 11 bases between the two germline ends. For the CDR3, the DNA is TGTGCCAGCAGCCGGGGGCTGATTGGGGCCAACGTCCTGACTTTC. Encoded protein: CASSRGLIGANVLTF.

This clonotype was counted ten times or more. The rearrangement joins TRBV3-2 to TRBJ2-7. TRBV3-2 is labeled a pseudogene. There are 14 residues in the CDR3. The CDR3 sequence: CASSQPGSPYEQYF. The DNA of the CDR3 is TGTGCCAGCAGCCAACCGGGGAGCCCCTACGAGCAGTACTTC.

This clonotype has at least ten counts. In DNA, the CDR3 is TGTGCCAGCAGTCCCGGACAGGGGTACTTGGGCTACACCTTC. Translation: CASSPGQGYLGYTF. This chain joins TRBV12-3 or TRBV12-4 and TRBJ1-2, with 9 bases aligning to TRBD1. The CDR3 spans 14 residues. Trimming cost V 5 bases and J 8 bases; bases outside gene matches: 9.

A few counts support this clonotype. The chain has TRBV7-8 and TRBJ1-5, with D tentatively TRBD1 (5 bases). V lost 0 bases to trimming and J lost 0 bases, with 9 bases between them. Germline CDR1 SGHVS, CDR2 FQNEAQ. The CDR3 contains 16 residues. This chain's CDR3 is CASSLAAGISNQPQHF. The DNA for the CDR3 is TGTGCCAGCAGCTTAGCCGCAGGGATTAGCAATCAGCCCCAGCATTTT. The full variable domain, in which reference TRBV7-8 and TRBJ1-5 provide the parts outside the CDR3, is GAGVSQSPRYKVAKRGQDVALRCDPISGHVSLFWYQQALGQGPEFLTYFQNEAQLDKSGLPSDRFFAERPEGSVSTLKIQRTQQEDSAVYLCASSLAAGISNQPQHFGDGTRLSIL.

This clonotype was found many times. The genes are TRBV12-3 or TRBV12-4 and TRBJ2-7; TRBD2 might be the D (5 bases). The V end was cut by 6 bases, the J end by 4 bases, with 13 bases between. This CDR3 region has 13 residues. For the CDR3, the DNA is TGTGCCAGCAGCAAGGACTGGGGATACGAGCAGTACTTC. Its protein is CASSKDWGYEQYF.